A single sample gave rise to the 6 T cell receptor beta chains below, sequenced in a study of blood T cell repertoires in COVID-19. Sequenced by immunoSEQ multiplex PCR; TCRdb stores in-frame clones only, minus some. The sample carries around 70,000 clones, around three quarters recorded once. The sample comprised peripheral blood. Receptors were obtained from a human donor in a cohort sampled during active COVID-19.

This rearrangement joins TRBV6-5 to TRBJ1-5, with TRBD1 matching 7 bases. There are 15 residues in the CDR3. J was trimmed by 7 bases and V by 6 bases; bases with no gene match: 12. The germline V gene encodes CDR1 MNHEY and CDR2 SVGAGI. In DNA form, the CDR3 reads TGTGCCAGCAGCCGAACCCAGGGGGATGGACAGCCCCAGCATTTT. Its protein product is CASSRTQGDGQPQHF.

This clone occurred a few times. This chain links TRBV27 with TRBJ1-5, with 10 bases fitting TRBD1. Per the germline V gene, CDR1 is MNHEY and CDR2 is SMNVEV (reference sequence). With V trimmed by 2 bases and J by 2 bases, 3 bases remained unmatched. This CDR3 is 16 amino acids long. Written as DNA, the CDR3 is TGTGCCAGCAGTTTAGGGGGACAGGGGCGCAATCAGCCCCAGCATTTT. As protein: CASSLGGQGRNQPQHF.

The chain combines TRBV11-2 with TRBJ2-7, with D possibly being TRBD2 (6 bases). In germline, CDR1 is SGHAT, CDR2 FQNNGV. The CDR3 has 14 amino acids. The V end was cut by 6 bases, the J end by 1 base, with 13 bases between. CDR3 nucleotides: TGTGCCAGCAGTATCGGAGGGCCTTCCTACGAGCAGTACTTC. Amino acids: CASSIGGPSYEQYF.

V and J are TRBV19 and TRBJ2-7; 7 bases match TRBD2. V lost 5 bases, J lost 1 base, and 5 bases stayed unmatched. This CDR3 comprises 14 residues. Germline CDR1 and CDR2: LNHDA and SQIVND (reference sequence). CDR3 nucleotide sequence: TGTGCCAGTAGTTTCGAGGGAGGGTCCTACGAGCAGTACTTC. Translated: CASSFEGGSYEQYF.

V and J are TRBV24-1 and TRBJ2-3, with 7 nucleotides matching TRBD1. The CDR3 sequence is 14 residues long. V dropped 6 bases and J dropped 2; count of bases not matched to a gene: 4. Germline V lookup: CDR1 KGHDR, CDR2 SFDVKD. The CDR3 nucleotides read TGTGCCACCAGTCCCGACAGGGCCACAGATACGCAGTATTTT. Protein sequence: CATSPDRATDTQYF.

In its sample, this clone was seen once. The rearrangement links TRBV5-8 to TRBJ2-1; 10 bases are a match to TRBD2. Germline CDR1 is SGHTS and CDR2 is YDEGEE. The J segment lost 3 bases and the V segment lost 7 bases, leaving 13 bases of the junction unmatched. CDR3 length: 17 amino acids. CDR3 sequence (DNA): TGTGCCAGCCTCGGGAATCTACTAGCGGGATTCTACAATGAGCAGTTCTTC. It codes for CASLGNLLAGFYNEQFF.